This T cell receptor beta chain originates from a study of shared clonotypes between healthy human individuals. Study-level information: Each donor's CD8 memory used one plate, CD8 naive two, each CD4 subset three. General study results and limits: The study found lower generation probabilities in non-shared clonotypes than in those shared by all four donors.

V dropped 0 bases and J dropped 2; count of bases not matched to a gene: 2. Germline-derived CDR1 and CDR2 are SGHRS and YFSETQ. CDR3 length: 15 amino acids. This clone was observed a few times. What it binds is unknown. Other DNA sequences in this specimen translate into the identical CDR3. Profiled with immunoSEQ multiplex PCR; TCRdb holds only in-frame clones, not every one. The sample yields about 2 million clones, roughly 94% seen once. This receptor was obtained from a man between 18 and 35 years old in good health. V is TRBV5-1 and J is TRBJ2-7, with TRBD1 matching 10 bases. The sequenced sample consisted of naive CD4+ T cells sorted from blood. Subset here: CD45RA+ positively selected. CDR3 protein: CASSLAGTGAYEQYF. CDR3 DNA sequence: TGCGCCAGCAGCTTGGCCGGGACAGGGGCCTACGAGCAGTACTTC. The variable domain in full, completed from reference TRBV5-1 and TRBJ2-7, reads KAGVTQTPRYLIKTRGQQVTLSCSPISGHRSVSWYQQTPGQGLQFLFEYFSETQRNKGNFPGRFSGRQFSNSRSEMNVSTLELGDSALYLCASSLAGTGAYEQYFGPGTRLTVT.